A single sample gave rise to the 32 T cell receptor beta chains below, sequenced in a study of OX40 agonist ivuxolimab in advanced cancers. Only in-frame clones appear in the TCRdb table, and some are missing; sequencing was by immunoSEQ multiplex PCR. The profile shows tens of thousands of clones, roughly 91% of them singletons. Specimen: CD4+ or CD8+ T cells sorted from blood, collected in a trial of the OX40 agonist ivuxolimab. The source of these receptors is an adult with an advanced solid tumor such as melanoma, head and neck, liver or kidney cancer.

CDR3 protein: CAISDGGTGSPLHF. The CDR3 region has the DNA TGTGCCATCAGTGACGGGGGAACGGGATCACCCCTCCACTTT. The rearrangement links TRBV10-3 to TRBJ1-6; the D gene is possibly TRBD1 (5 bases). This CDR3 is 14 amino acids long. V dropped 3 bases and J dropped 10 bases, with 13 bases sitting between them. CDR1 and CDR2 from the germline V gene are ENHRY and SYGVKD.

This chain links TRBV6-1 with TRBJ1-2; the D is unclear. Deletions cut 8 bases from V and 4 bases from J, with 11 bases between. Germline CDR1 MNHNS, CDR2 SASEGT. The CDR3 is 12 residues long. The chain's CDR3 is CASWAVRYGYTF. CDR3 DNA: TGTGCCAGCTGGGCAGTTCGCTATGGCTACACCTTC.

The V call is TRBV2, the J call TRBJ1-1; D remains ambiguous. Looked up from germline, CDR1 is SNHLY and CDR2 is FYNNEI. There are 12 residues in the CDR3. Deletions cut 1 base from V and 10 bases from J, with 10 bases between. In DNA, the CDR3 is TGTGCCAGCAGTGAAGGCCCGCGGGCAGCTTTCTTT. This codes for CASSEGPRAAFF.

CDR3 sequence: CATSRDNNRYEQYF. In DNA form, the CDR3 reads TGTGCCACCAGCAGAGATAACAATCGCTACGAGCAGTACTTC. The J gene is TRBJ2-7, the V gene TRBV15; no reliable D call. The germline V gene encodes CDR1 LNHNV and CDR2 YYDKDF (reference sequence). The CDR3 is made up of 14 amino acids. V shed 0 bases and J shed 3 bases, with 9 bases lying between them.

J is TRBJ1-1 and V is TRBV7-2, with D uncertain. CDR1 and CDR2 from the germline V gene are SGHTA and FQGNSA. CDR3 length equals 14 residues. V gave up 5 bases and J gave up 1 base, with 11 bases separating them. CDR3 region: CASSKSGTNTEAFF. CDR3 coding DNA: TGTGCCAGCAGCAAGTCAGGCACGAACACTGAAGCTTTCTTT.

The chain couples TRBV6-5 to TRBJ2-3, with D possibly matching TRBD1 (5 bases). V lost 0 bases and J lost 8, with 9 bases in between. CDR1 MNHEY and CDR2 SVGAGI come from the germline V gene. CDR3 size: 13 residues. Here the CDR3 DNA reads TGTGCCAGCAGTTACTCGACAAGGGGTACGCAGTATTTT. Translated: CASSYSTRGTQYF.

The rearrangement uses TRBV6-6 and TRBJ2-1; D may correspond to TRBD1 or TRBD2 (6 bases each). The CDR3 sequence is 16 residues long. Germline CDR1 and CDR2: MNHNY and SVGAGI (reference sequence). Deletions cut 6 bases from V and 5 bases from J, with 20 bases between. CDR3 sequence: CASSPLGVGGNNEQFF. The DNA of the CDR3 is TGTGCCAGCAGCCCTCTGGGGGTGGGGGGCAACAATGAGCAGTTCTTC.

V is TRBV11-2 and J is TRBJ2-5; D not resolved. V lost 1 base and J 5 bases, leaving 5 bases between the germline ends. This CDR3 spans 12 amino acids. Germline V gene data show CDR1 as SGHAT and CDR2 as FQNNGV. CDR3 protein: CASSLVLETQYF. In nucleotides, the CDR3 is TGTGCCAGCAGCTTAGTCCTGGAGACCCAGTACTTC.

With respect to this clone: No conserved phenylalanine or tryptophan is present at the end of the CDR3, so a read error is the likely explanation. This chain joins TRBV5-5 and TRBJ1-6; weak D call: TRBD1 (6 bases). CDR1 and CDR2 (germline): SGHKS, YYEKEE (reference sequence). The CDR3 is 14 residues long. The germline V and J ends were trimmed by 1 base and 7 bases, with 9 bases remaining between them. This CDR3 is CASSLSQGNSPLHL. The CDR3 DNA is TGTGCCAGCAGCTTGTCGCAGGGGAATTCACCCCTCCACCTT.

The chain carries TRBV11-2 and TRBJ2-7; TRBD1 matches at 8 bases. The CDR3 contains 14 residues. J was trimmed by 4 bases and V by 2 bases; bases with no gene match: 4. Germline CDR1 is SGHAT and CDR2 is FQNNGV. CDR3 in amino acids: CASSLTRGRYEQYF. CDR3 DNA: TGTGCCAGCAGCTTAACCAGGGGGCGTTACGAGCAGTACTTC. Full variable domain (outside the CDR3, taken from reference TRBV11-2 and TRBJ2-7): EAGVAQSPRYKIIEKRQSVAFWCNPISGHATLYWYQQILGQGPKLLIQFQNNGVVDDSQLPKDRFSAERLKGVDSTLKIQPAKLEDSAVYLCASSLTRGRYEQYFGPGTRLTVT.

The chain carries TRBV5-1 and TRBJ1-2, with 12 bases identical to TRBD1. Losses at the gene ends were 3 bases for V and 6 bases for J; bases not matched to a gene: 3. The V gene's germline CDR1 is SGHRS and CDR2 YFSETQ. The CDR3 is 14 amino acids. In nucleotides, the CDR3 is TGCGCCAGCAGCTGGGGGACAGGGGGCGATGGCTACACCTTC. Amino acids: CASSWGTGGDGYTF.

The chain couples TRBV6-5 to TRBJ1-2; D gene unclear. CDR3 length equals 13 residues. Trimming removed 0 bases from V and 4 bases from J, with 6 bases in between. Germline lookup yields CDR1 MNHEY and CDR2 SVGAGI. Written as DNA, the CDR3 is TGTGCCAGCAGTTACTCGATCCGCTATGGCTACACCTTC. It encodes CASSYSIRYGYTF.

This clone was detected only a few times. The chain combines TRBV28 with TRBJ1-5; tentatively, D is TRBD1 (5 bases). Trimming stripped 3 bases from V and 7 bases from J, with 19 bases between. The CDR3 loop spans 16 amino acids. CDR1 MDHEN and CDR2 SYDVKM come from the germline V gene. As DNA, the CDR3 is TGTGCCAGCAGTTTCAGTTCGAAGGGGCCCTGGCAGCCCCAGCATTTT. It encodes CASSFSSKGPWQPQHF.

This rearrangement joins TRBV2 to TRBJ2-2, with D tentatively TRBD2 (7 bases). V lost 6 bases and J lost 4, with 12 bases in between. The germline V gene has CDR1 SNHLY and CDR2 FYNNEI. CDR3 size: 14 residues. CDR3: CASRWGGATGELFF. CDR3 DNA sequence: TGTGCCAGCAGGTGGGGGGGCGCCACCGGGGAGCTGTTTTTT.

Only a few counts were recorded for this clone. The chain employs TRBV10-2 and TRBJ1-5, with TRBD1 as a possible D gene (6 bases). The CDR3 is 15 residues long. V was pared by 4 bases and J by 2 bases, with 12 bases between. Looked up from germline, CDR1 is WSHSY and CDR2 is SAAADI. CDR3 nucleotides: TGCGCCAGCAGTGCGGGGGGGGCGGGCAATCAGCCCCAGCATTTT. Residues: CASSAGGAGNQPQHF.

The genes are TRBV4-3 and TRBJ2-7; weak D call: TRBD1 (5 bases). V was clipped by 7 bases and J by 2 bases, with 18 bases between them. CDR3 length: 15 residues. CDR1 is LGHNA, CDR2 YSLEER, per germline. The CDR3 sequence: CASTTYLGQTYEQYF. CDR3 bases: TGCGCCAGCACCACCTACCTGGGGCAGACCTACGAGCAGTACTTC.

The chain couples TRBV5-1 to TRBJ1-2, with no clear D. The CDR3 consists of 14 residues. The V and J ends lost 4 bases and 8 bases respectively, with 18 bases between them. The germline gives CDR1 SGHRS, CDR2 YFSETQ. CDR3 nucleotides: TGCGCCAGCAGCGTGATGACGGCCTTAGGGGGCTACACCTTC. It encodes CASSVMTALGGYTF.

CDR3 protein: CASSYSQNTEAFF. CDR3 coding DNA: TGTGCCAGCAGCTATTCGCAGAACACTGAAGCTTTCTTT. The rearrangement joins TRBV7-3 to TRBJ1-1; D not certain. The CDR3 is made up of 13 amino acids. V lost 4 bases, J lost 1 base, and 7 bases lay in between. From germline, CDR1 is SGHTA and CDR2 FQGTGA.

The CDR3 coding sequence is TGTGCCAGCAGTGAAGAGGTAGTGGGGGGGCCAATCAATGAGCAGTTCTTC. Translating gives CASSEEVVGGPINEQFF. The chain uses TRBV6-1 and TRBJ2-1; tentatively, D is TRBD2 (7 bases). Per the germline V gene, CDR1 is MNHNS and CDR2 is SASEGT. V was shortened by 1 base and J by 6 bases, with 19 bases between the two germline ends. The CDR3 loop spans 17 amino acids.

This clone was picked up a small number of times. This chain connects TRBV5-1 to TRBJ2-1; tentatively, D is TRBD1 (6 bases). This CDR3 has 16 amino acids. Germline V CDR1 and CDR2: SGHRS, YFSETQ. V was cut by 0 bases and J by 3 bases, with 13 bases left in between. CDR3 loop: CASSLGARGIYNEQFF. The DNA of the CDR3 is TGCGCCAGCAGCTTGGGGGCAAGGGGGATCTACAATGAGCAGTTCTTC.

The chain uses TRBV7-6 and TRBJ2-1; possibly TRBD1 or TRBD2 for D (6 bases each). This CDR3 has 15 residues. Trimming left V 5 bases short and J 7 bases short, with 18 bases between. Germline CDR1 reads SGHVS; CDR2 reads FNYEAQ. CDR3 amino acids: CASSPGSGGPNEQFF. Written as DNA, the CDR3 is TGTGCCAGCAGCCCCGGGAGTGGGGGCCCGAATGAGCAGTTCTTC.

This rearrangement joins TRBV2 to TRBJ2-5; 10 bases align to TRBD1. The CDR3 covers 14 residues. The V gene end was trimmed by 5 bases and the J gene end by 4 bases; junction bases not matched to a gene: 4. CDR1 and CDR2 from the germline V gene are SNHLY and FYNNEI. This chain's CDR3 is CASSPDRGAETQYF. In nucleotides, the CDR3 is TGTGCCAGCAGTCCGGACAGGGGGGCAGAGACCCAGTACTTC.

The CDR3 loop is CASTRFGGGGSYNEQFF. The CDR3 DNA reads TGTGCCAGCACCCGATTTGGAGGGGGAGGCTCCTACAATGAGCAGTTCTTC. The chain is built from TRBV7-2 and TRBJ2-1, with D perhaps being TRBD1 or TRBD2 (6 bases each). The CDR3 loop spans 17 amino acids. In germline, CDR1 is SGHTA, CDR2 FQGNSA. V was cut by 7 bases and J by 0 bases, with 19 bases left in between.

The V call is TRBV19, the J call TRBJ2-1; no reliable D call. Trimming cost V 9 bases and J 0 bases, with 9 bases left between them. The germline gives CDR1 LNHDA, CDR2 SQIVND (reference sequence). The CDR3 spans 13 residues. The CDR3 loop reads CASGGSSYNEQFF. The CDR3 bases are TGTGCCAGCGGCGGTAGCTCCTACAATGAGCAGTTCTTC.

CDR3 in DNA: TGTGCCAGCGGCCGTGGGTCCGTGAATGAGCAGTTCTTC. Residues: CASGRGSVNEQFF. V and J are TRBV5-5 and TRBJ2-1, with D uncertain. The germline V gene has CDR1 SGHKS and CDR2 YYEKEE (reference sequence). This CDR3 is 13 amino acids long. Deletions cut 7 bases from V and 7 bases from J, with 15 bases between.

The gene calls are TRBV11-2 and TRBJ2-7, with D possibly being TRBD1 (6 bases). Germline CDR1 reads SGHAT; CDR2 reads FQNNGV. CDR3 length equals 13 residues. Trimming shortened V by 6 bases and J by 6 bases, and 15 bases separated the two germline ends. CDR3 DNA sequence: TGTGCCAGCAGGAATCCCCCAGGGGCCGAGCAGTACTTC. This translates into CASRNPPGAEQYF. Supplemented by reference TRBV11-2 and TRBJ2-7, the full variable domain reads EAGVAQSPRYKIIEKRQSVAFWCNPISGHATLYWYQQILGQGPKLLIQFQNNGVVDDSQLPKDRFSAERLKGVDSTLKIQPAKLEDSAVYLCASRNPPGAEQYFGPGTRLTVT.

The rearrangement uses TRBV7-8 and TRBJ2-7; D may be TRBD1 (6 bases). Germline V lookup: CDR1 SGHVS, CDR2 FQNEAQ. The CDR3 is made up of 15 amino acids. The germline V and J ends were trimmed by 5 bases and 4 bases, with 18 bases remaining between them. As DNA, the CDR3 is TGTGCCAGCAGCCTGGGGGCAGGTACAAGGTACGAGCAGTACTTC. Translated, it gives CASSLGAGTRYEQYF. Filled out from reference TRBV7-8 and TRBJ2-7, the complete variable domain reads GAGVSQSPRYKVAKRGQDVALRCDPISGHVSLFWYQQALGQGPEFLTYFQNEAQLDKSGLPSDRFFAERPEGSVSTLKIQRTQQEDSAVYLCASSLGAGTRYEQYFGPGTRLTVT.

The V call is TRBV19, the J call TRBJ2-7; D gene unclear. Trimming stripped 3 bases from V and 3 bases from J, with 9 bases between. This CDR3 has 13 amino acids. Germline V CDR1 and CDR2: LNHDA, SQIVND (reference sequence). CDR3 sequence: CASSIAPLYEQYF. The DNA for the CDR3 is TGTGCCAGTAGTATTGCCCCGCTCTACGAGCAGTACTTC.

The rearrangement uses TRBV6-6 and TRBJ2-7; 12 nucleotides match TRBD2. V trimming: 7 bases; J trimming: 4 bases; junction bases outside the gene matches: 8. The CDR3 totals 15 residues. Germline assignment: CDR1 MNHNY and CDR2 SVGAGI (reference sequence). CDR3 bases: TGTGCCAGCACCCCAACTAGCGGGGGGAGGTACGAGCAGTACTTC. This translates into CASTPTSGGRYEQYF.

V usage is TRBV7-3 and J usage is TRBJ2-2; 12 bases map to TRBD2. Germline V gene lookup returns CDR1 SGHTA and CDR2 FQGTGA. V lost 5 bases to trimming and J lost 6 bases; unmatched junction nucleotides: 13. The CDR3 extends over 18 amino acids. The CDR3, as DNA: TGTGCCAGCAGCCCATCCCCCCTAGCGGGGGGGGAGGCCGGGGAGCTGTTTTTT. This codes for CASSPSPLAGGEAGELFF.

The chain uses TRBV5-5 and TRBJ2-3, with 8 bases matching TRBD2. The CDR3 is 14 amino acids. V lost 4 bases to trimming and J lost 8 bases; unmatched junction nucleotides: 9. Per germline, CDR1 SGHKS and CDR2 YYEKEE (reference sequence). This CDR3 reads CASSPTGGPGTQYF. The CDR3 DNA follows: TGTGCCAGCAGCCCAACGGGGGGGCCGGGTACGCAGTATTTT.

This sequence joins TRBV5-6 and TRBJ1-2; 9 bases fit TRBD1. The CDR3 is made up of 14 amino acids. After removal of 4 bases from V and 8 bases from J, the junction contained 9 bases not matched to a gene. Looked up from germline, CDR1 is SGHDT and CDR2 is YYEEEE. Written as DNA, the CDR3 is TGTGCCAGCAGCCTAAACAGGGGGCCCAACGGCTACACCTTC. Translation: CASSLNRGPNGYTF.